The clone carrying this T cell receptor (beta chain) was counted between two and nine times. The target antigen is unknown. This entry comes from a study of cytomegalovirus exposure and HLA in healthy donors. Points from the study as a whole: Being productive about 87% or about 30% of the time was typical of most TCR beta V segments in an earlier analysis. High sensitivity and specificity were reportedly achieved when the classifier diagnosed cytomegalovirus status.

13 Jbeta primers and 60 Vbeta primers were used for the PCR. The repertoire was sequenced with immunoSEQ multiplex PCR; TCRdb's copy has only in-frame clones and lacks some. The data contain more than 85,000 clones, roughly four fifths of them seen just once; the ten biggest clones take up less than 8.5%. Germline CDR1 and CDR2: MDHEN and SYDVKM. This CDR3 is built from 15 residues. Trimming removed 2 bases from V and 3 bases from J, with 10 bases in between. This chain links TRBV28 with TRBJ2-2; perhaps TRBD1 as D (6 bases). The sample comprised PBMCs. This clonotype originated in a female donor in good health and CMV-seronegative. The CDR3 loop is CASSLRDTHTGELFF. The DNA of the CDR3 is TGTGCCAGCAGTTTACGGGACACCCACACCGGGGAGCTGTTTTTT.